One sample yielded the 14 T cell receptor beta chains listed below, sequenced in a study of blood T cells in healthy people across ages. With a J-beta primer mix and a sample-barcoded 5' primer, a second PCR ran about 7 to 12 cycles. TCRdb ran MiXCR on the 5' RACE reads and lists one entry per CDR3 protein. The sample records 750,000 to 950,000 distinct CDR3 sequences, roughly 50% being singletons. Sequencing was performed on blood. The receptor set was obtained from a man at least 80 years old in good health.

This CDR3 is CSPGTGGDAEAFF. DNA for the CDR3: TGCAGCCCCGGGACAGGGGGGGATGCCGAAGCTTTCTTT. The genes are TRBV20-1 and TRBJ1-1, with TRBD1 identical over 11 bases. Looked up from germline, CDR1 is DFQATT and CDR2 is SNEGSKA (reference sequence). CDR3 length: 13 residues.

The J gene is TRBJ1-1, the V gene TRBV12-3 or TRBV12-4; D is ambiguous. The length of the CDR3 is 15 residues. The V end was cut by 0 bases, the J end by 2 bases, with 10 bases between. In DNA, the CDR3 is TGTGCCAGCAGTTTAGCTGGCAGAAGCAACACTGAAGCTTTCTTT. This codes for CASSLAGRSNTEAFF.

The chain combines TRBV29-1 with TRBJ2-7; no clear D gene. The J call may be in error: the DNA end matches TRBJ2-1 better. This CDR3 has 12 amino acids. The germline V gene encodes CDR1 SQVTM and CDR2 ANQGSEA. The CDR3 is CSVSDGSYEQFF. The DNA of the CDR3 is TGCAGCGTTTCGGACGGTTCCTACGAGCAGTTCTTC.

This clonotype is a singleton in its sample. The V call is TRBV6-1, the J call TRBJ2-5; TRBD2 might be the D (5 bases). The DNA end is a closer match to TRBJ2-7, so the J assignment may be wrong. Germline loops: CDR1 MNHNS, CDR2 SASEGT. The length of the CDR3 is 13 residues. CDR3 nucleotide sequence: TGTGCCAGCACCAGCTCGACGGGGTACGAGCAGTACTTC. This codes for CASTSSTGYEQYF.

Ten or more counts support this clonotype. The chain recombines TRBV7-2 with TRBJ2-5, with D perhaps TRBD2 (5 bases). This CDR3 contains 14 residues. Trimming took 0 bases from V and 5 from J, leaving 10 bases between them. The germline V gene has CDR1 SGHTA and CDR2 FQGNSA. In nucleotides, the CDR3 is TGTGCCAGCAGCTTAGCGGTGGGAGTGGAGACCCAGTACTTC. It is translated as CASSLAVGVETQYF.

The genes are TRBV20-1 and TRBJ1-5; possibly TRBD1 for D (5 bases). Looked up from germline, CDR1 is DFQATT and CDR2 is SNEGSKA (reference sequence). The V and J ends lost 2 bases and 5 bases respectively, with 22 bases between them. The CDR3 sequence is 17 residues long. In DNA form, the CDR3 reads TGCAGTGCTAGACCCTATTACAGGTCGGCGGGGTATCAGCCCCAGCATTTT. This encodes CSARPYYRSAGYQPQHF.

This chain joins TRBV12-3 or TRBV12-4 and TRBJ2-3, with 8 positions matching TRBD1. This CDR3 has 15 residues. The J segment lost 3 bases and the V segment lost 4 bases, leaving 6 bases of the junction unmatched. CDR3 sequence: CASSSRQGNTDTQYF. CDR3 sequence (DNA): TGTGCCAGCAGTTCCCGACAGGGGAATACAGATACGCAGTATTTT.

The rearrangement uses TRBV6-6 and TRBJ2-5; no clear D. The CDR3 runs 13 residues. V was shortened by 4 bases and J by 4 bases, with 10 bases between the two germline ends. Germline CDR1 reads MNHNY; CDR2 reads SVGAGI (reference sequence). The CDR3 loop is CASSSLWGETQYF. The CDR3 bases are TGTGCCAGCAGTTCTCTCTGGGGAGAGACCCAGTACTTC.

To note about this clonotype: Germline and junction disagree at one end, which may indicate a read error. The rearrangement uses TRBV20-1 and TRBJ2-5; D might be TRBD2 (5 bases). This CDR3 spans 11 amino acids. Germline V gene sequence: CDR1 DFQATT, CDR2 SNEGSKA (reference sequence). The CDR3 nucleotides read TGCAGTACTAGGGCCAAAGAGACCCAGTACTTC. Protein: CSTRAKETQYF.

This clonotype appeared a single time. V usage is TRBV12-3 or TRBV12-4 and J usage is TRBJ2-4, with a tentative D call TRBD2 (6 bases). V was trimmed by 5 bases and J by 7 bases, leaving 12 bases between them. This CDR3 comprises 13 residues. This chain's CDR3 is CASSVVGGNIQYF. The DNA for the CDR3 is TGTGCCAGCAGTGTAGTGGGGGGTAACATTCAGTACTTC.

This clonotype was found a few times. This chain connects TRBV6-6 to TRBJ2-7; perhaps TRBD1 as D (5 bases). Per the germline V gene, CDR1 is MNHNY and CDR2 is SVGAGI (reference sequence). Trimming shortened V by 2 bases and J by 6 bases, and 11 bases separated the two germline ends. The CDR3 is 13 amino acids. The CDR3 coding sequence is TGTGCCAGCAGTTACGCCCTAAGGGGCGAGCAGTACTTC. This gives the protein CASSYALRGEQYF.

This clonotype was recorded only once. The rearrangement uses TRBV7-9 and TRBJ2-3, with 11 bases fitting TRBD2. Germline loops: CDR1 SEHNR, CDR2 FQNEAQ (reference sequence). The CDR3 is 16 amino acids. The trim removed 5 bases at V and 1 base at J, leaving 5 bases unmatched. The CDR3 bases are TGTGCCAGCAGCACCCAACTAGCGGGAGGCACAGATACGCAGTATTTT. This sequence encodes CASSTQLAGGTDTQYF.

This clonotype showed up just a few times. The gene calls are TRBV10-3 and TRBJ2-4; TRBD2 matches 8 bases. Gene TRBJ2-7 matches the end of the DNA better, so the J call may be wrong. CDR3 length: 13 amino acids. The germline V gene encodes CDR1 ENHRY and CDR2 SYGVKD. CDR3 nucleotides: TGTGCCATCAGTTCCCGGGAGGGGGGCGAGCAGTACTTC. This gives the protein CAISSREGGEQYF.

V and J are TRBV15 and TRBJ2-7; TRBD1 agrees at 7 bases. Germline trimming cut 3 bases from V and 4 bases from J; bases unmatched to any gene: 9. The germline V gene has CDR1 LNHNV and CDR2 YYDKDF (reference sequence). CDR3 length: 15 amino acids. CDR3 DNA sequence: TGTGCCACCAGCAGCGCCGGGACAGAGTCTTACGAGCAGTACTTC. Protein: CATSSAGTESYEQYF.